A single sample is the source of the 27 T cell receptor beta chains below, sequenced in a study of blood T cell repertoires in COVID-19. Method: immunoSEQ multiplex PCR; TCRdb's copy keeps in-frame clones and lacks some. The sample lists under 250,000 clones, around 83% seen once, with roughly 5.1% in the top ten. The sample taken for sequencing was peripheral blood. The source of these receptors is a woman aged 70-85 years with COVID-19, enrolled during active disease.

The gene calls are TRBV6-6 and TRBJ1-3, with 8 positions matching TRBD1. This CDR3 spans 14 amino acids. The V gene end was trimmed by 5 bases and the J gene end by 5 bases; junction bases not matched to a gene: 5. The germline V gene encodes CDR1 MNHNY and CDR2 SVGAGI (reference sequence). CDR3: CASSPGGIRNTIYF. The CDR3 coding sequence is TGTGCCAGCAGTCCAGGGGGCATCAGAAACACCATATATTTT.

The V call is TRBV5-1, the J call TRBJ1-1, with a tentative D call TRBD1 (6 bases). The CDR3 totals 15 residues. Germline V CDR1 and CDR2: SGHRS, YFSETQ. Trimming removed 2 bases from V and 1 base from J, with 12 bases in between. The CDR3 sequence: CASSLTGMQNTEAFF. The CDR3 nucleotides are TGCGCCAGCAGCTTAACAGGGATGCAGAACACTGAAGCTTTCTTT. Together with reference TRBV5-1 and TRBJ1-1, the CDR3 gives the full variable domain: KAGVTQTPRYLIKTRGQQVTLSCSPISGHRSVSWYQQTPGQGLQFLFEYFSETQRNKGNFPGRFSGRQFSNSRSEMNVSTLELGDSALYLCASSLTGMQNTEAFFGQGTRLTVV.

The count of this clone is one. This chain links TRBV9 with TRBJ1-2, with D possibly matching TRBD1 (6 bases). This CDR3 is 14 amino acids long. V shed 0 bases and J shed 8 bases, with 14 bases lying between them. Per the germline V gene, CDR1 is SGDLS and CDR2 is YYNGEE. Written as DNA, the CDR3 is TGTGCCAGCAGCGTAGCTTCAGGGGCGAGAGGCTACACCTTC. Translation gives CASSVASGARGYTF.

Here the CDR3 reads CASSLDQPGEQYF. CDR3 in DNA: TGTGCCAGCAGTTTAGATCAACCGGGGGAGCAGTACTTC. V is TRBV28 and J is TRBJ2-7; D perhaps matches TRBD2 (5 bases). The V end was cut by 2 bases, the J end by 7 bases, with 12 bases between. CDR1 MDHEN and CDR2 SYDVKM come from the germline V gene. The CDR3 has 13 amino acids.

CDR3 sequence: CASSWGPKRTSGSTTITDTQYF. For the CDR3, the DNA is TGTGCCAGCAGCTGGGGACCTAAACGGACTAGCGGGAGTACAACAATCACAGATACGCAGTATTTT. The chain couples TRBV2 to TRBJ2-3; 13 positions agree with TRBD2. CDR1 SNHLY and CDR2 FYNNEI come from the germline V gene. This CDR3 has 22 amino acids. V lost 6 bases and J lost 2; bases outside the gene matches: 23.

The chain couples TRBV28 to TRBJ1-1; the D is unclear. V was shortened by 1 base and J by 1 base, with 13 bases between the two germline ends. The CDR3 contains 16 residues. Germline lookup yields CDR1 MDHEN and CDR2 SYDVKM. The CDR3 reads CASSLSPKLANTEAFF. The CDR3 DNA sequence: TGTGCCAGCAGTTTATCTCCTAAACTAGCGAACACTGAAGCTTTCTTT.

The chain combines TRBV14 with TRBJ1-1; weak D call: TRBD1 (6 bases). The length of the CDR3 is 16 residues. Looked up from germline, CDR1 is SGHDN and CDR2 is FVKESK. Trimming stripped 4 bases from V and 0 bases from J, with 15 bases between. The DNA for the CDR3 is TGTGCCAGCAGCCTCCGACCGGGACATATGAACACTGAAGCTTTCTTT. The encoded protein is CASSLRPGHMNTEAFF.

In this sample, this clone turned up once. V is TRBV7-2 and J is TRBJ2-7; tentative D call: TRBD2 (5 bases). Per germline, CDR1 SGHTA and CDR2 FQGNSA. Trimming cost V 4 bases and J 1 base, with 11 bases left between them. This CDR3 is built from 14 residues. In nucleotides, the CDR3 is TGTGCCAGCAGCTCCATGGACTCTTCCTACGAGCAGTACTTC. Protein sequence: CASSSMDSSYEQYF.

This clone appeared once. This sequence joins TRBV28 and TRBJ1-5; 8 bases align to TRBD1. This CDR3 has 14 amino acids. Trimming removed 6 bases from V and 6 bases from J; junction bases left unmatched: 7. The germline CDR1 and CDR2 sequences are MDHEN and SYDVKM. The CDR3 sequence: CASSRRQGIQPQHF. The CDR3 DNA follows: TGTGCCAGCAGCCGACGACAGGGGATTCAGCCCCAGCATTTT.

CDR3 bases: TGTGCCAGTAGTATCGGACTAGCCACAGATACGCAGTATTTT. Translating it yields CASSIGLATDTQYF. The chain has TRBV19 and TRBJ2-3; the match to TRBD2 covers 8 bases. The length of the CDR3 is 14 residues. CDR1 is LNHDA, CDR2 SQIVND, per germline (reference sequence). V shed 3 bases, J shed 2 bases, and the junction held 1 base outside the gene matches.

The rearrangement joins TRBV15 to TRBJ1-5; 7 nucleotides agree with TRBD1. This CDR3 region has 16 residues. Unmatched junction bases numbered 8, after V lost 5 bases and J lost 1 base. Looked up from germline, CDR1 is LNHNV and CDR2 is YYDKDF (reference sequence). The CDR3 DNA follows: TGTGCCACCAGCCCAAGCAGGGGGTTAAGCAATCAGCCCCAGCATTTT. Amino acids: CATSPSRGLSNQPQHF.

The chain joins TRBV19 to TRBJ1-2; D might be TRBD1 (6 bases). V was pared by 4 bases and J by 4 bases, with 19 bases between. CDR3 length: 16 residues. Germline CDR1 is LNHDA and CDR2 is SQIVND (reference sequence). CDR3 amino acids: CASSSGPGAHSYGYTF. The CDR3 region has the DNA TGTGCCAGTAGTAGTGGCCCAGGGGCACATTCCTATGGCTACACCTTC.

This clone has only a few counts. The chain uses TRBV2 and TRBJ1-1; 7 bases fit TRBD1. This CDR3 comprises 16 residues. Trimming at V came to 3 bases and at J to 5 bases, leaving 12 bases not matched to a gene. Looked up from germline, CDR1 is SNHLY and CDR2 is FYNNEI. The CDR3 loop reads CASSETGRSTRTEAFF. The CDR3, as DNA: TGTGCCAGCAGTGAGACAGGGAGGAGTACTAGGACTGAAGCTTTCTTT.

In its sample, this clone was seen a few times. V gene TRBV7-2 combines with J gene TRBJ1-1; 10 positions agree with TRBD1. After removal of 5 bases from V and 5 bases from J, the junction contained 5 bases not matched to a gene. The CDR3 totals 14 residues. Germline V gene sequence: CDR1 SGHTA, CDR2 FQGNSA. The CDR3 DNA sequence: TGTGCCAGCAGCATCGACAGGGGGCTTACTGAAGCTTTCTTT. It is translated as CASSIDRGLTEAFF.

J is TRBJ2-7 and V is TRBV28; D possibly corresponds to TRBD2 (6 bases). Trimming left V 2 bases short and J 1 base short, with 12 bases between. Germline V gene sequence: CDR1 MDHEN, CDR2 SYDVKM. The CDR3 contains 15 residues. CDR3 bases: TGTGCCAGCAGTTTAGGGGGGTCTAAATCCTACGAGCAGTACTTC. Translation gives CASSLGGSKSYEQYF.

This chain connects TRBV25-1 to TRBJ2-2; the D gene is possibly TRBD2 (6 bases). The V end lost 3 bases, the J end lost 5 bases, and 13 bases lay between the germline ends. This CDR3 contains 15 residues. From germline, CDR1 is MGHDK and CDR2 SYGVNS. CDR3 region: CASSETSLRTGELFF. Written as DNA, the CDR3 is TGTGCCAGCAGTGAGACTAGTCTTCGGACCGGGGAGCTGTTTTTT. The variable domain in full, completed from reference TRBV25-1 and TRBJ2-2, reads EADIYQTPRYLVIGTGKKITLECSQTMGHDKMYWYQQDPGMELHLIHYSYGVNSTEKGDLSSESTVSRIRTEHFPLTLESARPSHTSQYLCASSETSLRTGELFFGEGSRLTVL.

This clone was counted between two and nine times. The CDR3 DNA follows: TGTGCCAGCAGCTTAGGACAGGGTTCATCACCCCTCCACTTT. This gives the protein CASSLGQGSSPLHF. The genes are TRBV7-2 and TRBJ1-6; 7 bases are a match to TRBD1. The CDR3 sequence is 14 residues long. V gave up 1 base and J gave up 10 bases; unmatched junction bases: 4. Germline CDR1 SGHTA, CDR2 FQGNSA.

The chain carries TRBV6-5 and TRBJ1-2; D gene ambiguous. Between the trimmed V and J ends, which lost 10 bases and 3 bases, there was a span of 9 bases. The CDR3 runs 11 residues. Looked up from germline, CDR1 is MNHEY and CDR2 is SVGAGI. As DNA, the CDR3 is TGTGCCACTAGTTTTTACTATGGCTACACCTTC. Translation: CATSFYYGYTF.

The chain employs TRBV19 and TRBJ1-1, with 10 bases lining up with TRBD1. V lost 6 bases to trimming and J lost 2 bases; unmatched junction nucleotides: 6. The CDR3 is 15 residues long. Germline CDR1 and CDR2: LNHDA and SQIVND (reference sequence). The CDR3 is CASSRQGAINTEAFF. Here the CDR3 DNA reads TGTGCCAGTAGCCGACAGGGGGCCATAAACACTGAAGCTTTCTTT.

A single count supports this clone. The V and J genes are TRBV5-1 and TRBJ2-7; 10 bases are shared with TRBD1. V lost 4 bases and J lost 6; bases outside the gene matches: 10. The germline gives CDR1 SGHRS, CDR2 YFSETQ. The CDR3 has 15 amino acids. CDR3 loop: CASSDSTGGPREQYF. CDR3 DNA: TGCGCCAGCAGCGACTCGACAGGGGGCCCACGCGAGCAGTACTTC.

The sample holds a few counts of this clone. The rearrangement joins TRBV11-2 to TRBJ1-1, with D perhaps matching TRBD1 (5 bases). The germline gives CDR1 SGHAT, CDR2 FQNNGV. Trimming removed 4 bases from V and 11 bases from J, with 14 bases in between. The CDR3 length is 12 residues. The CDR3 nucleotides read TGTGCCAGCAGCTCGGGGCCGGGGGACGCTTTCTTT. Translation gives CASSSGPGDAFF.

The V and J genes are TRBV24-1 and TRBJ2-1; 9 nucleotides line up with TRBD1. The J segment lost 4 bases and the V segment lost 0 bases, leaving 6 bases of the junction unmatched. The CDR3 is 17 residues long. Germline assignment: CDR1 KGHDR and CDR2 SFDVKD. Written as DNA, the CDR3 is TGTGCCACCAGTGATTTGACTCCGGGACAGGGATACAATGAGCAGTTCTTC. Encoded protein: CATSDLTPGQGYNEQFF.

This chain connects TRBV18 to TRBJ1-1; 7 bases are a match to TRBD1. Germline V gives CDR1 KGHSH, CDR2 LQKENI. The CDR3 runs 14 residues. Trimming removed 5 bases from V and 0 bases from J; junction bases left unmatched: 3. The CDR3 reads CASSETGLNTEAFF. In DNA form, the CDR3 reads TGTGCCAGCTCAGAGACAGGGTTGAACACTGAAGCTTTCTTT.

The CDR3 DNA follows: TGTGCCACCCGGACAGAGCCCAATCAGCCCCAGCATTTT. It encodes CATRTEPNQPQHF. This chain uses TRBV27 with TRBJ1-5; weak D call: TRBD1 (6 bases). The CDR3 spans 13 residues. Germline V gives CDR1 MNHEY, CDR2 SMNVEV (reference sequence). Between the trimmed V and J ends, which lost 10 bases and 3 bases, there was a span of 13 bases.

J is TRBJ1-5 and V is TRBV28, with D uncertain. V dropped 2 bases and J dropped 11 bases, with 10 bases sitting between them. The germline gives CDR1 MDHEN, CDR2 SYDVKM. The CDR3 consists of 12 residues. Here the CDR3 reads CASSLEVRTQHF. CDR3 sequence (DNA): TGTGCCAGCAGTTTAGAGGTCCGGACCCAGCATTTT.

The DNA of the CDR3 is TGTGCCAGCAGCTTGAGGGGGTTGGGGACTGAAGCTTTCTTT. Translating it yields CASSLRGLGTEAFF. V gene TRBV5-6 combines with J gene TRBJ1-1; D is possibly TRBD1 (6 bases). This CDR3 region has 14 residues. The V end lost 1 base, the J end lost 5 bases, and 12 bases lay between the germline ends. CDR1 is SGHDT, CDR2 YYEEEE, per germline.

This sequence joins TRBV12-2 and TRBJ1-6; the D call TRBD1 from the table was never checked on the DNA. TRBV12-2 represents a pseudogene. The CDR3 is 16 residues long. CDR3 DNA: TGTGCAAGTCGCTTACCCCCCGGCAGGGCGCGTTCACCCCTCCACTTT. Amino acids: CASRLPPGRARSPLHF.